This TCR beta chain was sequenced for a study of T cell responses to AZD1222 COVID-19 vaccine. CDR1 and CDR2 from the germline V gene are MGHRA and YSYEKL. CDR3 length: 16 amino acids. Trimming removed 1 base at V and 2 bases at J, with 14 bases between. This clone was seen just once. The repertoire was sequenced with immunoSEQ multiplex PCR; TCRdb's copy has only in-frame clones and lacks some. The table includes 150,000 or so clones, about 90% detected once. V is TRBV4-1 and J is TRBJ1-2; weak D call: TRBD1 (5 bases). The receptor was derived from an adult who received the AZD1222 COVID-19 vaccine. This specimen was peripheral blood, taken 28 days after the second AZD1222 dose. The chain's CDR3 is CASSQGVAGSNYGYTF. The CDR3 bases are TGCGCCAGCAGCCAAGGTGTGGCAGGGTCGAACTATGGCTACACCTTC.